Reported below is one T cell receptor beta chain. As yet, its antigen is unknown. The source of the sample is a study of T cells after yellow fever vaccination. Study results and limitations: The booster response re-showed most primary clones: around 96% CD4, around 87% CD8. Researchers noted that a small share of clonotypes showed up in both CD4 and CD8 compartments.

TCRdb reprocessed the 5' RACE reads via MiXCR and lists one record per CDR3 protein. Of about 580,000 distinct CDR3 sequences detected, around 17% appear once; the ten largest clones hold around 15%. CDR1 is SGHRS and CDR2 is YFSETQ in the germline V gene. The CDR3 contains 14 residues. V was trimmed by 5 bases and J by 1 base, leaving 12 bases between them. This rearrangement joins TRBV5-1 to TRBJ1-1, with TRBD1 as a possible D gene (5 bases). Sequencing was performed on PBMCs, taken roughly 5 days after the first yellow fever vaccination. The TCR sequence derives from a man between 18 and 29 years old who received the YFV17D yellow fever vaccine. The CDR3 DNA is TGCGCCAGCAGGACCCCCCAGGGGAACACTGAAGCTTTCTTT. The encoded protein is CASRTPQGNTEAFF.